This TCR beta chain was found in a study of blood T cell repertoires in COVID-19. Libraries were prepared by immunoSEQ multiplex PCR; TCRdb keeps only in-frame clonotypes and omits some of them. The data hold approximately 120,000 clones, with approximately 68% observed a single time. Germline loops: CDR1 SGHAT, CDR2 FQNNGV. CDR3 length equals 17 residues. V was pared by 1 base and J by 3 bases, with 9 bases of the junction left unmatched. Sequencing was done on a sample of peripheral blood. The J gene is TRBJ2-3, the V gene TRBV11-2; TRBD1 matches 8 bases. The receptor was isolated from a woman aged 70 to 79 with acute or convalescent COVID-19. The CDR3 nucleotides read TGTGCCAGCAGCTTAGCCTATCGGACAGGGCCTACAGATACGCAGTATTTT. Its translation: CASSLAYRTGPTDTQYF.